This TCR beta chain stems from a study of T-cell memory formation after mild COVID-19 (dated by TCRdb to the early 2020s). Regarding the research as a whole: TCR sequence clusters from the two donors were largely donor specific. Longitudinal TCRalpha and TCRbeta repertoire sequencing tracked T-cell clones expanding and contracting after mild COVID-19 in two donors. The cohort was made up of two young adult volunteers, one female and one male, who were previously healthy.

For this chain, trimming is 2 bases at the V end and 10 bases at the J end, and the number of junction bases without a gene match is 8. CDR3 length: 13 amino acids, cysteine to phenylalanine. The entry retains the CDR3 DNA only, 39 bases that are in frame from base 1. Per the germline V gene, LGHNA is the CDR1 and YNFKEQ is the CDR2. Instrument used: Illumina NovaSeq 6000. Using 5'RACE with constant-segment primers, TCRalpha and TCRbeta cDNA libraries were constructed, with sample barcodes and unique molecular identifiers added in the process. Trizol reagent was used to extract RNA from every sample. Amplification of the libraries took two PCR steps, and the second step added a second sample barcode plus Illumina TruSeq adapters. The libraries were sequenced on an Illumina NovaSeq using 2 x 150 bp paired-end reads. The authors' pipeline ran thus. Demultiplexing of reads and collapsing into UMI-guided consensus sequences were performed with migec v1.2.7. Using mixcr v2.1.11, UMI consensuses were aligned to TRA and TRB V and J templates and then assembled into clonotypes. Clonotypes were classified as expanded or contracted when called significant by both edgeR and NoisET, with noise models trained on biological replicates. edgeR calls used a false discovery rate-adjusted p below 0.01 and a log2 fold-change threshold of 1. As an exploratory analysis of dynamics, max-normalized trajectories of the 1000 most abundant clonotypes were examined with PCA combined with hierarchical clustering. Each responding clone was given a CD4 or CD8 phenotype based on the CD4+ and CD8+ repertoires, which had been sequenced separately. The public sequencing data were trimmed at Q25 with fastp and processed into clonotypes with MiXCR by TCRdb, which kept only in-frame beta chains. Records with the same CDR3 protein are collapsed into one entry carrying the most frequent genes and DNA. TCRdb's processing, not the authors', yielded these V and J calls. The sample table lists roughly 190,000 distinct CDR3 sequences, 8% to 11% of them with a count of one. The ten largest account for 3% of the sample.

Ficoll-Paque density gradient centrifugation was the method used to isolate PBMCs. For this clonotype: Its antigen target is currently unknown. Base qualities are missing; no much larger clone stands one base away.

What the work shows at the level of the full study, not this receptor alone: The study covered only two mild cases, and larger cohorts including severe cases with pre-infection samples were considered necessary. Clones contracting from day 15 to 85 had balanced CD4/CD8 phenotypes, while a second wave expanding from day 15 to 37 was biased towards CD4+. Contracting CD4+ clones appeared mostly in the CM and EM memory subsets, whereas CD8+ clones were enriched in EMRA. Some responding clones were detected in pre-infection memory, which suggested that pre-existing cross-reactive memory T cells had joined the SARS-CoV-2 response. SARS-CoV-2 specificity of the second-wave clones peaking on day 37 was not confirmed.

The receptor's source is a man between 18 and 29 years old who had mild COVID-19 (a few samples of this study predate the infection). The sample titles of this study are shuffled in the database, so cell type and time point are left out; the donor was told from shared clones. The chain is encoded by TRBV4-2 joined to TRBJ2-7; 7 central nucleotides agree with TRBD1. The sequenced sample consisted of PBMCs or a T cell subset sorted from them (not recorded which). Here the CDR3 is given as CASSQLRQGLQYF. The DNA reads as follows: TGTGCCAGCAGCCAACTTCGACAGGGCCTTCAGTACTTC.